Listed here are 29 T cell receptor beta chains from one sample, sequenced in a study of blood T cell repertoires in COVID-19. This table comes from immunoSEQ multiplex PCR, and its TCRdb copy is limited to in-frame clones, with some not included. The sample includes some 240,000 clones, roughly 89% of them seen just once. The specimen was peripheral blood. The receptors here all came from a woman aged 40-49 years who had recovered from COVID-19.

This chain uses TRBV6-5 with TRBJ2-7; 11 bases line up with TRBD1. Germline-derived CDR1 and CDR2 are MNHEY and SVGAGI. V was pared by 6 bases and J by 7 bases, with 8 bases of the junction left unmatched. This CDR3 spans 14 amino acids. This chain's CDR3 is CASRSGQGALEQYF. CDR3 coding DNA: TGTGCCAGCAGATCCGGACAGGGGGCGCTTGAGCAGTACTTC.

This chain uses TRBV18 with TRBJ1-1; weak D call: TRBD1 (5 bases). Germline V gene sequence: CDR1 KGHSH, CDR2 LQKENI. The V and J ends lost 6 bases and 0 bases respectively, with 23 bases between them. This CDR3 spans 18 amino acids. This CDR3 is CASSPPPGTQVMNTEAFF. CDR3 bases: TGTGCCAGCTCCCCCCCGCCGGGGACTCAGGTCATGAACACTGAAGCTTTCTTT.

The CDR3 DNA follows: TGTGCCAGCAGTTACTCGGGACTCCCCACCGAGACCCAGTACTTC. This encodes CASSYSGLPTETQYF. V gene TRBV6-2 or TRBV6-3 combines with J gene TRBJ2-5, with a possible D match to TRBD2 (6 bases). This CDR3 has 15 residues. Germline V gene data show CDR1 as MNHEY and CDR2 as SVGEGT. The V gene lost 0 bases and the J gene lost 5 bases, with 13 bases spanning the gap.

The chain joins TRBV19 to TRBJ2-7; D is possibly TRBD1 (5 bases). This CDR3 has 13 residues. Trimming cost V 5 bases and J 6 bases, with 14 bases left between them. CDR1 and CDR2 from the germline V gene are LNHDA and SQIVND (reference sequence). For the CDR3, the DNA is TGTGCCAGTAGTGTAGCAGGGTCGGGCGAGCAGTACTTC. The encoded protein is CASSVAGSGEQYF.

The V and J genes are TRBV5-8 and TRBJ1-2; 10 nucleotides line up with TRBD1. Germline CDR1 and CDR2: SGHTS and YDEGEE. This CDR3 has 15 amino acids. The J segment lost 8 bases and the V segment lost 1 base, leaving 8 bases of the junction unmatched. CDR3 sequence: CASSLRGQGVTGYTF. CDR3 sequence (DNA): TGTGCCAGCAGCTTGCGAGGACAGGGGGTTACGGGCTACACCTTC.

This chain links TRBV6-5 with TRBJ1-6, with unresolved D. Germline V CDR1 and CDR2: MNHEY, SVGAGI. This CDR3 is 15 amino acids long. The V end lost 7 bases, the J end lost 8 bases, and 18 bases lay between the germline ends. This chain's CDR3 is CASIKRFREDSPLHF. CDR3 nucleotides: TGTGCCAGCATAAAAAGGTTTCGTGAGGATTCACCCCTCCACTTT.

This clone was seen only a few times. This rearrangement joins TRBV6-5 to TRBJ1-6; possibly TRBD1 for D (6 bases). The CDR3 is 14 amino acids. The ends were cut back, 8 bases at V and 5 bases at J, with 13 bases in the middle. Germline-derived CDR1 and CDR2 are MNHEY and SVGAGI. In DNA, the CDR3 is TGTGCCAGCTCCAGGACAGCCGATAATTCACCCCTCCACTTT. Protein product: CASSRTADNSPLHF.

This clone showed up just once. This chain uses TRBV18 with TRBJ1-2; D is possibly TRBD1 (5 bases). The V gene's germline CDR1 is KGHSH and CDR2 LQKENI. The CDR3 length is 15 residues. The V and J ends lost 3 bases and 2 bases respectively, with 13 bases between them. CDR3 in amino acids: CASSPGGLDNYGYTF. Written as DNA, the CDR3 is TGTGCCAGCTCACCCGGGGGACTCGACAACTATGGCTACACCTTC. Full variable domain (rest looked up from reference TRBV18 and TRBJ1-2): NAGVMQNPRHLVRRRGQEARLRCSPMKGHSHVYWYRQLPEEGLKFMVYLQKENIIDESGMPKERFSAEFPKEGPSILRIQQVVRGDSAAYFCASSPGGLDNYGYTFGSGTRLTVV.

The chain recombines TRBV3-1 (or the pseudogene TRBV3-2) with TRBJ2-3, with 9 bases matching TRBD2. The CDR3 contains 16 residues. Germline CDR1 is LGHDT and CDR2 is YNNKEL (reference sequence). The V and J ends lost 0 bases and 6 bases, in that order; junction bases with no gene match: 7. The CDR3 protein is CASSQDRIAGADTQYF. The CDR3 DNA follows: TGTGCCAGCAGCCAAGATCGTATAGCGGGGGCTGATACGCAGTATTTT.

The chain recombines TRBV2 with TRBJ1-5; 9 nucleotides line up with TRBD1. V lost 6 bases and J lost 0; bases outside the gene matches: 15. The CDR3 loop spans 19 amino acids. Germline loops: CDR1 SNHLY, CDR2 FYNNEI. CDR3 loop: CASRALGTGPLSSNQPQHF. Here the CDR3 DNA reads TGTGCCAGCAGAGCCTTGGGGACAGGGCCACTTTCTAGCAATCAGCCCCAGCATTTT.

The CDR3 reads CASSLAPGQGAENEQFF. The CDR3 bases are TGTGCCAGCAGCTTAGCTCCGGGACAGGGGGCTGAGAATGAGCAGTTCTTC. The chain is built from TRBV7-8 and TRBJ2-1; 12 positions agree with TRBD1. V was pared by 0 bases and J by 7 bases, with 7 bases of the junction left unmatched. CDR1 is SGHVS and CDR2 is FQNEAQ in the germline V gene. The CDR3 loop spans 17 amino acids.

The rearrangement links TRBV7-9 to TRBJ1-2, with 10 bases aligning to TRBD1. This CDR3 comprises 15 residues. V lost 5 bases, J lost 7 bases, and 10 bases stayed unmatched. Germline loops: CDR1 SEHNR, CDR2 FQNEAQ (reference sequence). Written as DNA, the CDR3 is TGTGCCAGCAGCCAACAATCCGGGACAGGGGTTGGCTACACCTTC. Amino acid sequence: CASSQQSGTGVGYTF.

The CDR3 DNA sequence: TGTGCCAGTAGTCCCTCCGGGACAGGGGCCCATAGCAATCAGCCCCAGCATTTT. Its translation: CASSPSGTGAHSNQPQHF. The chain couples TRBV19 to TRBJ1-5; 10 positions agree with TRBD1. This CDR3 contains 18 residues. CDR1 is LNHDA and CDR2 is SQIVND in the germline V gene (reference sequence). The trim removed 5 bases at V and 0 bases at J, leaving 10 bases unmatched. The complete variable domain, with remaining parts taken from reference TRBV19 and TRBJ1-5, reads DGGITQSPKYLFRKEGQNVTLSCEQNLNHDAMYWYRQDPGQGLRLIYYSQIVNDFQKGDIAEGYSVSREKKESFPLTVTSAQKNPTAFYLCASSPSGTGAHSNQPQHFGDGTRLSIL.

The chain carries TRBV2 and TRBJ1-6; 7 positions match TRBD1. Trimming at V came to 3 bases and at J to 7 bases, leaving 3 bases not matched to a gene. Germline lookup yields CDR1 SNHLY and CDR2 FYNNEI. The CDR3 extends over 14 amino acids. This chain's CDR3 is CASSEGRGNSPLHF. The CDR3 DNA sequence: TGTGCCAGCAGTGAGGGCAGGGGGAATTCACCCCTCCACTTT.

As to this clone: The same CDR3 is also encoded by other DNA sequences in this sample. The chain is built from TRBV7-3 and TRBJ2-1; unclear D gene. Germline CDR1 reads SGHTA; CDR2 reads FQGTGA. Trimming pared 2 bases from V and 0 bases from J, leaving 8 bases between. This CDR3 is built from 15 residues. In DNA form, the CDR3 reads TGTGCCAGCAGCTTACTACCGGGCTCCTACAATGAGCAGTTCTTC. This codes for CASSLLPGSYNEQFF.

The rearrangement links TRBV2 to TRBJ1-1, with 9 bases that match TRBD1. The CDR3 runs 16 residues. Germline assignment: CDR1 SNHLY and CDR2 FYNNEI. Germline trimming cut 6 bases from V and 1 base from J; bases unmatched to any gene: 9. In DNA form, the CDR3 reads TGTGCCAGCAGCCTCCGCGGACAGGGGTCGAACACTGAAGCTTTCTTT. Amino acid sequence: CASSLRGQGSNTEAFF.

The J gene is TRBJ1-2, the V gene TRBV11-2, with no clear D. Germline V gene lookup returns CDR1 SGHAT and CDR2 FQNNGV. V dropped 5 bases and J dropped 5 bases, with 9 bases sitting between them. The CDR3 consists of 12 residues. CDR3 sequence reads: CASSREIYGYTF. The CDR3 DNA sequence: TGTGCCAGCAGCCGGGAGATTTATGGCTACACCTTC. The full variable domain, completed using reference TRBV11-2 and TRBJ1-2, is EAGVAQSPRYKIIEKRQSVAFWCNPISGHATLYWYQQILGQGPKLLIQFQNNGVVDDSQLPKDRFSAERLKGVDSTLKIQPAKLEDSAVYLCASSREIYGYTFGSGTRLTVV.

The chain combines TRBV18 with TRBJ2-2; D gene uncertain. V lost 4 bases, J lost 6 bases, and 9 bases lay in between. CDR1 and CDR2 (germline): KGHSH, LQKENI. The CDR3 contains 13 residues. The CDR3 region has the DNA TGTGCCAGCTCACTCCTAGGCGCCGGGGAGCTGTTTTTT. Translating it yields CASSLLGAGELFF. Together with reference TRBV18 and TRBJ2-2, the CDR3 gives the full variable domain: NAGVMQNPRHLVRRRGQEARLRCSPMKGHSHVYWYRQLPEEGLKFMVYLQKENIIDESGMPKERFSAEFPKEGPSILRIQQVVRGDSAAYFCASSLLGAGELFFGEGSRLTVL.

The gene calls are TRBV24-1 and TRBJ2-6; D may be TRBD2 (6 bases). The CDR3 runs 16 residues. Germline-derived CDR1 and CDR2 are KGHDR and SFDVKD. The V end was cut by 4 bases, the J end by 3 bases, with 12 bases between. DNA for the CDR3: TGTGCCACCAGTGAACCAGGAGGGGTTGGGGCCAACGTCCTGACTTTC. This encodes CATSEPGGVGANVLTF.

Turning to this clone: Other DNA sequences of this sample code for an identical CDR3. This chain links TRBV6-5 with TRBJ1-5; no definite D call. The CDR3 covers 16 residues. Germline loops: CDR1 MNHEY, CDR2 SVGAGI. Trimming left V 2 bases short and J 0 bases short, with 11 bases between. The CDR3 DNA sequence: TGTGCCAGCAGTTACGAATCTCCAGTTAGCAATCAGCCCCAGCATTTT. Protein product: CASSYESPVSNQPQHF.

This chain connects TRBV6-5 to TRBJ2-1; D uncertain. The CDR3 length is 11 residues. Germline V gives CDR1 MNHEY, CDR2 SVGAGI. Trimming pared 6 bases from V and 6 bases from J, leaving 6 bases between. Here the CDR3 reads CASRAGNEQFF. The CDR3 DNA reads TGTGCCAGCAGGGCTGGCAATGAGCAGTTCTTC.

This rearrangement joins TRBV2 to TRBJ2-5, with 11 positions matching TRBD1. The CDR3 extends over 13 amino acids. Germline loops: CDR1 SNHLY, CDR2 FYNNEI. With V trimmed by 6 bases and J by 5 bases, 2 bases remained unmatched. Here the CDR3 DNA reads TGTGCCAGCAGCCGGGACAGGGGGGAGACCCAGTACTTC. Translating it yields CASSRDRGETQYF.

The chain employs TRBV7-9 and TRBJ2-7; maybe TRBD2 (6 bases). From germline, CDR1 is SEHNR and CDR2 FQNEAQ (reference sequence). The V end was cut by 5 bases, the J end by 3 bases, with 14 bases between. The length of the CDR3 is 14 residues. This chain's CDR3 is CASSHGRGYYEQYF. DNA for the CDR3: TGTGCCAGCAGCCACGGTCGGGGGTACTACGAGCAGTACTTC.

V gene TRBV2 combines with J gene TRBJ1-1; D uncertain. The germline CDR1 and CDR2 sequences are SNHLY and FYNNEI. The CDR3 length is 15 residues. With 7 bases removed from V and 5 bases from J, the gap between germline ends came to 20 bases. CDR3 amino acids: CASNEGLRRRTEAFF. For the CDR3, the DNA is TGTGCCAGCAACGAGGGTTTAAGAAGAAGGACTGAAGCTTTCTTT. The full variable domain, with the rest looked up from reference TRBV2 and TRBJ1-1, is EPEVTQTPSHQVTQMGQEVILRCVPISNHLYFYWYRQILGQKVEFLVSFYNNEISEKSEIFDDQFSVERPDGSNFTLKIRSTKLEDSAMYFCASNEGLRRRTEAFFGQGTRLTVV.

About this clone itself: This sample includes further DNA sequences coding for the same CDR3. The chain carries TRBV5-1 and TRBJ1-1, with a weak D call TRBD1 (6 bases). CDR3 length equals 13 residues. V was shortened by 2 bases and J by 4 bases, with 9 bases between the two germline ends. Looked up from germline, CDR1 is SGHRS and CDR2 is YFSETQ. Here the CDR3 reads CASSLQGVTEAFF. The CDR3, as DNA: TGCGCCAGCAGCTTACAGGGAGTCACTGAAGCTTTCTTT.

The chain uses TRBV19 and TRBJ1-2; D not certain. Germline V gene sequence: CDR1 LNHDA, CDR2 SQIVND (reference sequence). The CDR3 sequence is 14 residues long. V lost 10 bases and J lost 4, with 19 bases in between. The CDR3 bases are TGTGCCACTTCGTCTGACGGAGCCATCTATGGCTACACCTTC. Translating gives CATSSDGAIYGYTF.

The CDR3 spells CASSPQGGTEAFF. CDR3 in DNA: TGTGCCAGCAGCCCCCAGGGTGGGACTGAAGCTTTCTTT. This chain connects TRBV7-9 to TRBJ1-1; possibly TRBD1 for D (5 bases). Looked up from germline, CDR1 is SEHNR and CDR2 is FQNEAQ (reference sequence). V was trimmed by 5 bases and J by 5 bases, leaving 12 bases between them. The CDR3 sequence is 13 residues long.

The chain carries TRBV29-1 and TRBJ2-3; D is possibly TRBD2 (6 bases). Germline V lookup: CDR1 SQVTM, CDR2 ANQGSEA. This CDR3 comprises 12 residues. Trimming stripped 7 bases from V and 5 bases from J, with 13 bases between. Here the CDR3 reads CSGSGPEDTQYF. The CDR3 DNA follows: TGCAGCGGGAGCGGGCCCGAAGATACGCAGTATTTT.

J is TRBJ2-5 and V is TRBV9; TRBD1 might be the D (6 bases). The CDR3 extends over 15 amino acids. Germline CDR1 is SGDLS and CDR2 is YYNGEE. Trimming stripped 4 bases from V and 7 bases from J, with 20 bases between. This CDR3 reads CASSTQGGVGGTQYF. CDR3 nucleotide sequence: TGTGCCAGCAGCACCCAGGGTGGGGTAGGGGGGACCCAGTACTTC.